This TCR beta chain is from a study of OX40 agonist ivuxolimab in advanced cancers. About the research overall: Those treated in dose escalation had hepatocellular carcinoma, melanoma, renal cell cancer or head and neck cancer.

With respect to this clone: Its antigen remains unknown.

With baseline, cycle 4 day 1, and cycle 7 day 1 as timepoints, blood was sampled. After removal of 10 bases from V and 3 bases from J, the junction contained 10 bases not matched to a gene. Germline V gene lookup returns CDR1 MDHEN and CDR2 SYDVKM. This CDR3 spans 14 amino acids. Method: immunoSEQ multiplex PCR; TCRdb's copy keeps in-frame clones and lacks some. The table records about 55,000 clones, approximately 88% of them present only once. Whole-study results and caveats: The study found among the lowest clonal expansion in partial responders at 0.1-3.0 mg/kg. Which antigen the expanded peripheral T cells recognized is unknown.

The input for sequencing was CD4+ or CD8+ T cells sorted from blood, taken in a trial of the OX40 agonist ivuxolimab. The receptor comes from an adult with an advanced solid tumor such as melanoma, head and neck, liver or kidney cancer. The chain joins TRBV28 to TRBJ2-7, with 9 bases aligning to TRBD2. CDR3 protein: CATRGAGGRYEQYF. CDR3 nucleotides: TGTGCCACCCGTGGAGCGGGAGGTCGCTACGAGCAGTACTTC. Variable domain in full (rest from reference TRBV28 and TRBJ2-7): DVKVTQSSRYLVKRTGEKVFLECVQDMDHENMFWYRQDPGLGLRLIYFSYDVKMKEKGDIPEGYSVSREKKERFSLILESASTNQTSMYLCATRGAGGRYEQYFGPGTRLTVT.